The rows below give T cell receptor beta chains drawn from one sample of a study of blood T cell repertoires in COVID-19. Profiled with immunoSEQ multiplex PCR; TCRdb holds only in-frame clones, not every one. The sample gives fewer than 80,000 clones, around nine tenths of which show up once; approximately 19% is in the top ten. Sequenced material: peripheral blood. The receptors stem from a human donor in a cohort sampled during active COVID-19. The CDR3 runs from the conserved cysteine through the conserved F or W. The order of the fields is V gene, J gene, clone size, D gene, CDR3 protein, CDR3 DNA. The D gene is left open where the match is weak. Part of the rows lack a size; the others show once, few, many or a class for expanded clones.

>TRBV28|TRBJ1-1|NA|TRBD1
CASSTGQDNTEAFF
TGTGCCAGCAGTACCGGACAGGATAACACTGAAGCTTTCTTT
>TRBV29-1|TRBJ2-1|NA|TRBD2
CSVEGLAGALEQFF
TGCAGCGTTGAAGGGCTAGCGGGAGCCCTTGAGCAGTTCTTC
>TRBV19|TRBJ2-2|NA|TRBD1
CASRGQGHTGELFF
TGTGCCAGTAGGGGACAGGGGCACACCGGGGAGCTGTTTTTT
>TRBV5-1|TRBJ2-7|NA|NA
CASSLSDSEGIYEQYF
TGCGCCAGCAGCCTGTCGGACAGCGAGGGGATCTACGAGCAGTACTTC
>TRBV28|TRBJ1-5|NA|NA
CASSSEGGRPQHF
TGTGCCAGCAGTTCCGAAGGGGGACGGCCCCAGCATTTT
>TRBV18|TRBJ2-4|NA|NA
CASSPPLGASKIAKNIQYF
TGTGCCAGCTCACCACCGTTGGGGGCTAGCAAGATAGCCAAAAACATTCAGTACTTC
>TRBV7-9|TRBJ2-1|once|TRBD2
CASSFGSGQYNEQFF
TGTGCCAGCAGCTTCGGTAGCGGGCAATACAATGAGCAGTTCTTC
>TRBV9|TRBJ1-1|NA|NA
CASSVQANTEAFF
TGTGCCAGCAGCGTACAAGCCAACACTGAAGCTTTCTTT
>TRBV18|TRBJ1-1|NA|NA
CASSPQGQESTEAFF
TGTGCCAGCTCACCACAAGGACAAGAGTCTACTGAAGCTTTCTTT
>TRBV18|TRBJ1-1|NA|NA
CASSPVARNTEAFF
TGTGCCAGCTCACCTGTAGCCAGGAACACTGAAGCTTTCTTT
>TRBV19|TRBJ2-5|once|TRBD2
CASSISGGAVWETQYF
TGTGCCAGTAGTATCAGCGGGGGGGCCGTGTGGGAGACCCAGTACTTC
>TRBV29-1|TRBJ2-6|once|NA
CSARAGANVLTF
TGCAGCGCCAGGGCGGGGGCCAACGTCCTGACTTTC
>TRBV3-1/TRBV3-2|TRBJ2-1|NA|NA
CASSPQARIAYNEQFF
TGTGCCAGCAGCCCCCAGGCGAGAATAGCGTACAATGAGCAGTTCTTC
>TRBV5-8|TRBJ1-1|NA|TRBD1
CASSPKVGRGWTEAFF
TGTGCCAGCAGCCCCAAAGTGGGCAGGGGGTGGACTGAAGCTTTCTTT
>TRBV28|TRBJ2-7|NA|NA
CASSSTRQASYEQYF
TGTGCCAGCAGCTCCACCAGACAGGCCTCCTACGAGCAGTACTTC
>TRBV28|TRBJ2-7|once|TRBD2
CASTLGLAGAYEQYF
TGTGCCAGCACCCTTGGACTAGCGGGAGCCTACGAGCAGTACTTC
>TRBV4-1|TRBJ1-6|NA|TRBD1
CASSQESRRGRSSYNSPLHF
TGCGCCAGCAGCCAAGAGTCCAGGAGGGGGCGAAGCTCCTATAATTCACCCCTCCACTTT
>TRBV5-4|TRBJ2-1|NA|TRBD2
CASSLVSGGSSYNEQFF
TGTGCCAGCAGCTTGGTTAGCGGGGGGAGCTCCTACAATGAGCAGTTCTTC
>TRBV20-1|TRBJ1-2|NA|TRBD1
CSASTGGGNYGYTF
TGCAGTGCTAGTACAGGGGGAGGTAACTATGGCTACACCTTC
>TRBV11-2|TRBJ2-5|NA|TRBD2
CASSSRLAGVETQYF
TGTGCCAGCAGCTCGCGACTAGCGGGGGTGGAGACCCAGTACTTC
>TRBV5-1|TRBJ1-4|once|TRBD1
CASSLGQGTTNEKLFF
TGCGCCAGCAGCTTGGGACAGGGTACAACTAATGAAAAACTGTTTTTT
>TRBV9|TRBJ2-1|few|NA
CASSVGGTYNEQFF
TGTGCCAGCAGCGTAGGAGGGACTTACAATGAGCAGTTCTTC
>TRBV19|TRBJ1-1|NA|NA
CASSGSLNTEAFF
TGTGCCAGTTCGGGGTCTTTGAACACTGAGGCTTTCTTT
>TRBV2|TRBJ1-1|once|TRBD1
CASNPGQANTEAFF
TGTGCCAGCAACCCGGGACAGGCGAACACTGAAGCTTTCTTT
>TRBV2|TRBJ2-7|NA|TRBD1
CASSGTVISYEQYF
TGTGCCAGCTCCGGGACAGTCATTTCCTACGAGCAGTACTTC
>TRBV24-1|TRBJ2-3|NA|NA
CATSVVDTQYF
TGTGCCACCAGTGTCGTGGATACGCAGTATTTT
>TRBV6-6|TRBJ2-2|NA|TRBD2
CASSLTSGRETGELFF
TGTGCCAGCAGTCTTACTAGCGGGAGGGAAACCGGGGAGCTGTTTTTT
>TRBV2|TRBJ2-1|NA|TRBD1
CASSVGTGGGINEQFF
TGTGCCAGCAGTGTCGGGACAGGGGGCGGAATAAATGAGCAGTTCTTC
>TRBV29-1|TRBJ1-2|few|TRBD1
CSVEDRSLYGYTF
TGCAGCGTGGAGGACAGGAGCCTCTATGGCTACACCTTC
>TRBV5-1|TRBJ2-5|NA|NA
CASSPTGAGETQYF
TGCGCCAGCAGCCCGACGGGAGCGGGAGAGACCCAGTACTTC
>TRBV5-1|TRBJ1-4|once|NA
CASSLGWWEEIANEKLFF
TGCGCCAGCAGCCTGGGGTGGTGGGAGGAGATCGCTAATGAAAAACTGTTTTTT
>TRBV6-6|TRBJ1-2|NA|NA
CASRDRDTLNYGYTF
TGTGCCAGCAGGGATCGGGACACGCTAAACTATGGCTACACCTTC
>TRBV5-1|TRBJ1-1|NA|NA
CASSLGPTTGEAFF
TGCGCCAGCAGCTTGGGGCCCACGACAGGTGAAGCTTTCTTT
>TRBV6-2/TRBV6-3|TRBJ1-1|NA|TRBD1
CASSRRDRGPVYNTEAFF
TGTGCCAGCAGTCGCCGGGACAGGGGGCCGGTGTACAACACTGAAGCTTTCTTT
>TRBV15|TRBJ1-5|NA|NA
CATSRAKNSNQPQHF
TGTGCCACCAGCAGAGCAAAAAATAGCAATCAGCCCCAGCATTTT
>TRBV6-5|TRBJ1-1|NA|NA
CASSWTRGNTEAFF
TGTGCCAGCAGTTGGACTCGGGGGAACACTGAAGCTTTCTTT
>TRBV7-6|TRBJ2-3|NA|TRBD1
CASSQGTGGLRTDTQYF
TGTGCCAGCAGCCAAGGGACAGGGGGATTAAGGACAGATACGCAGTATTTT
>TRBV2|TRBJ2-2|NA|NA
CASSEATRVDTGELFF
TGTGCCAGCAGTGAAGCTACTAGGGTCGATACCGGGGAGCTGTTTTTT
>TRBV7-2|TRBJ2-3|NA|TRBD2
CASSLRRGGTDTQYF
TGTGCCAGCAGCTTAAGGCGCGGGGGTACAGATACGCAGTATTTT
>TRBV6-5|TRBJ2-1|NA|NA
CASGLWGRLGDEQFF
TGTGCCAGCGGCCTTTGGGGGCGGCTAGGGGATGAGCAGTTCTTC
>TRBV18|TRBJ2-3|NA|TRBD2
CASSQLAGGPSGTDTQYF
TGTGCCAGCTCCCAACTAGCGGGAGGGCCGAGTGGCACAGATACGCAGTATTTT
>TRBV5-1|TRBJ2-1|NA|TRBD2
CASRLSGGEEQFF
TGCGCCAGCCGGCTCTCCGGGGGGGAGGAGCAGTTCTTC
>TRBV7-9|TRBJ2-7|NA|NA
CASSPLEEQYF
TGTGCCAGCAGCCCCCTAGAGGAGCAGTACTTC
>TRBV28|TRBJ2-1|NA|TRBD1
CASRSLGGTRDRAYNEQFF
TGTGCCAGCAGGAGCCTGGGGGGGACTCGGGACAGGGCTTACAATGAGCAGTTCTTC
>TRBV19|TRBJ1-6|NA|TRBD1
CACRDRGNSPLHF
TGTGCCTGCCGGGACAGGGGGAATTCACCCCTCCACTTT
>TRBV9|TRBJ2-5|NA|TRBD1
CASSVERQGWETQYF
TGTGCCAGCAGCGTAGAACGACAGGGGTGGGAGACCCAGTACTTC
>TRBV3-1/TRBV3-2|TRBJ2-7|NA|TRBD1
CASSQPGQGRYEQYF
TGTGCCAGCAGCCAACCGGGACAGGGGAGGTACGAGCAGTACTTC
>TRBV3-1/TRBV3-2|TRBJ1-2|NA|TRBD1
CASSQDIQGTYGYTF
TGTGCCAGCAGCCAAGATATACAGGGGACCTATGGCTACACCTTC
>TRBV7-2|TRBJ1-2|NA|NA
CASSFTRNYGYTF
TGTGCCAGCAGCTTTACCAGGAACTATGGCTACACCTTC
>TRBV5-1|TRBJ2-7|NA|NA
CASNLDLGGEQYF
TGCGCCAGCAACCTAGATTTGGGTGGCGAGCAGTACTTC
>TRBV19|TRBJ2-1|NA|NA
CASSTSRLVNEQFF
TGTGCCAGTAGTACCTCCCGGTTGGTCAATGAGCAGTTCTTC
>TRBV5-4|TRBJ2-1|NA|TRBD1
CASSVQGAQAEQFF
TGTGCCAGCAGCGTTCAGGGGGCGCAGGCTGAGCAGTTCTTC
>TRBV9|TRBJ2-1|NA|TRBD1
CASSVTGANSQSYNEQFF
TGTGCCAGCAGCGTGACAGGGGCAAATAGCCAATCCTACAATGAGCAGTTCTTC
>TRBV6-5|TRBJ2-5|once|TRBD1
CASNSVRGPETQYF
TGTGCCAGCAACAGTGTCAGGGGGCCAGAGACCCAGTACTTC